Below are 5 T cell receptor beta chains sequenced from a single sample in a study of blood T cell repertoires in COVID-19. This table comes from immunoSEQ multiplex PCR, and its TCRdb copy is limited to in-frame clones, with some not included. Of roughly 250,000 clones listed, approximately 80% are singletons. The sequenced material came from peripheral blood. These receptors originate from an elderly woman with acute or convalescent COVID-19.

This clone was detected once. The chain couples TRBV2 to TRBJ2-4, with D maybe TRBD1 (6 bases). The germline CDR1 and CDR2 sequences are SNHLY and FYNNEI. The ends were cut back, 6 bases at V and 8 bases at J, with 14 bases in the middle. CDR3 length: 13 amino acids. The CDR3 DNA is TGTGCCAGCAGGCTACAGGGTGGGGACATTCAGTACTTC. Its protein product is CASRLQGGDIQYF.

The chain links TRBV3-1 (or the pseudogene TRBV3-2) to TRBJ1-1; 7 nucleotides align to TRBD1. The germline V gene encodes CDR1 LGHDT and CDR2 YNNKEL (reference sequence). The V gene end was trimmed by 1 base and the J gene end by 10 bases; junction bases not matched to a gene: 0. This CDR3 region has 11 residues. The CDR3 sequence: CASSQGDRAFF. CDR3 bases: TGTGCCAGCAGCCAAGGGGACAGAGCTTTCTTT.

CDR3 nucleotides: TGTGCCAGCAGCCGAGGCGGGACAGGGGGCAATCAGCCCCAGCATTTT. Translation: CASSRGGTGGNQPQHF. V gene TRBV7-9 combines with J gene TRBJ1-5; 10 bases agree with TRBD1. V lost 5 bases, J lost 2 bases, and 6 bases stayed unmatched. The germline CDR1 and CDR2 sequences are SEHNR and FQNEAQ (reference sequence). CDR3 length: 16 residues.

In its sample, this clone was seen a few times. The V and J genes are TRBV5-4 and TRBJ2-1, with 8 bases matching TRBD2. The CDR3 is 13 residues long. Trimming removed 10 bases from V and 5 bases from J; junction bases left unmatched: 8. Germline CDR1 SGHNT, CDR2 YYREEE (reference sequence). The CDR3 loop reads CAVGRVRNNEQFF. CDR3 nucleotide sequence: TGTGCCGTCGGGAGGGTGCGTAACAATGAGCAGTTCTTC.

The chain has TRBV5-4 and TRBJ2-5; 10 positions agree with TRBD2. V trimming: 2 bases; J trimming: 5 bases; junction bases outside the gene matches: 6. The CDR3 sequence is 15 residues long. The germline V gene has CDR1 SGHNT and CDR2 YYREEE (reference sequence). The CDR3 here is CASSFLAGGQETQYF. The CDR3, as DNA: TGTGCCAGCAGCTTTTTAGCGGGGGGACAGGAGACCCAGTACTTC.